Below, 28 T cell receptor beta chains from the same sample are listed, as sequenced in a study of Ad26.COV2.S vaccination and SARS-CoV-2 variants. Indicated treatment: about 20 received Ad26.COV2.S at low or high dose, single or two shots; about 5 received placebo; per-sample allocation not given. Samples came from day 63 after the first vaccine or placebo injection. The assay was immunoSEQ multiplex PCR, and TCRdb's table has in-frame clones only and misses some. The sample carries 400,000 to 450,000 clones, about 92% recorded once. The sequences come from peripheral blood, collected in a trial of Ad26.COV2.S vaccine versus placebo. The receptors come from a person between 18 and 65 years old who received the Ad26.COV2.S COVID-19 vaccine or a placebo.

The rearrangement joins TRBV24-1 to TRBJ1-5; D ambiguous. V was clipped by 3 bases and J by 2 bases, with 1 base between them. CDR1 and CDR2 (germline): KGHDR, SFDVKD. The length of the CDR3 is 12 residues. CDR3 DNA sequence: TGTGCCACCAGTGATGGCAATCAGCCCCAGCATTTT. Its translation: CATSDGNQPQHF.

The gene calls are TRBV4-3 and TRBJ2-7; D may be TRBD2 (6 bases). V gave up 4 bases and J gave up 3 bases, with 10 bases separating them. The length of the CDR3 is 13 residues. CDR1 is LGHNA and CDR2 is YSLEER in the germline V gene. The CDR3 loop reads CASSPGLLYEQYF. The CDR3 DNA reads as TGCGCCAGCAGCCCGGGACTTCTCTACGAGCAGTACTTC.

The chain has TRBV27 and TRBJ2-3, with D possibly being TRBD2 (5 bases). Between the trimmed V and J ends, which lost 6 bases and 4 bases, there was a span of 8 bases. CDR3 size: 12 residues. CDR1 MNHEY and CDR2 SMNVEV come from the germline V gene (reference sequence). CDR3 sequence reads: CASRGDADTQYF. CDR3 bases: TGTGCCAGCAGGGGAGACGCAGATACGCAGTATTTT.

The chain has TRBV6-5 and TRBJ1-4, with TRBD1 as a possible D gene (5 bases). Germline V gene sequence: CDR1 MNHEY, CDR2 SVGAGI. This CDR3 contains 14 residues. V was clipped by 2 bases and J by 7 bases, with 11 bases between them. CDR3 residues: CASSYGGSGEKLFF. The CDR3 nucleotides read TGTGCCAGCAGTTACGGGGGGAGCGGTGAAAAACTGTTTTTT.

The CDR3 DNA reads as TGTGCCAGCAGTCCTCCCTCCAGCAGTAATGAAAAACTGTTTTTT. Translating gives CASSPPSSSNEKLFF. The chain has TRBV28 and TRBJ1-4; D is unresolved. Germline assignment: CDR1 MDHEN and CDR2 SYDVKM. The CDR3 has 15 amino acids. The V end was cut by 5 bases, the J end by 4 bases, with 14 bases between. Together with reference TRBV28 and TRBJ1-4, the CDR3 gives the full variable domain: DVKVTQSSRYLVKRTGEKVFLECVQDMDHENMFWYRQDPGLGLRLIYFSYDVKMKEKGDIPEGYSVSREKKERFSLILESASTNQTSMYLCASSPPSSSNEKLFFGSGTQLSVL.

The chain couples TRBV4-2 to TRBJ2-5; maybe TRBD1 (6 bases). V was cut by 2 bases and J by 2 bases, with 15 bases left in between. The germline V gene encodes CDR1 LGHNA and CDR2 YNFKEQ. The CDR3 totals 16 residues. CDR3 nucleotide sequence: TGTGCCAGCAGCCAATCCGGGACAACCGTACAAGAGACCCAGTACTTC. Translating gives CASSQSGTTVQETQYF.

V and J are TRBV27 and TRBJ2-5, with a possible D match to TRBD1 (5 bases). The germline V gene has CDR1 MNHEY and CDR2 SMNVEV (reference sequence). The germline V and J ends were trimmed by 0 bases and 5 bases, with 10 bases remaining between them. The CDR3 consists of 14 residues. CDR3 nucleotide sequence: TGTGCCAGCAGTTTATCACCAGGGTTGGAGACCCAGTACTTC. It encodes CASSLSPGLETQYF.

V usage is TRBV11-2 and J usage is TRBJ2-5; 9 nucleotides align to TRBD1. The CDR3 is made up of 15 amino acids. Germline trimming cut 6 bases from V and 4 bases from J; bases unmatched to any gene: 9. From germline, CDR1 is SGHAT and CDR2 FQNNGV. The CDR3 region is CASRPQQGASETQYF. CDR3 bases: TGTGCCAGCAGACCTCAACAGGGGGCGTCAGAGACCCAGTACTTC.

This CDR3 is CASSFKGGDTDTQYF. CDR3 nucleotide sequence: TGTGCCAGCAGCTTTAAGGGTGGGGACACAGATACGCAGTATTTT. The chain couples TRBV11-1 to TRBJ2-3; unclear D gene. The CDR3 extends over 15 amino acids. Germline CDR1 and CDR2: SGHAT and FQDESV (reference sequence). V was trimmed by 3 bases and J by 2 bases, leaving 12 bases between them. Full variable domain (missing parts from reference TRBV11-1 and TRBJ2-3): EAEVAQSPRYKITEKSQAVAFWCDPISGHATLYWYRQILGQGPELLVQFQDESVVDDSQLPKDRFSAERLKGVDSTLKIQPAELGDSAMYLCASSFKGGDTDTQYFGPGTRLTVL.

This rearrangement joins TRBV5-1 to TRBJ2-3; 8 bases agree with TRBD2. J gave up 0 bases and V 0 bases, and 6 bases lay outside the gene matches. The germline gives CDR1 SGHRS, CDR2 YFSETQ. This CDR3 is 17 amino acids long. CDR3 sequence (DNA): TGCGCCAGCAGCTTGGGGGCTAGCGGGCTTAGCACAGATACGCAGTATTTT. Its protein is CASSLGASGLSTDTQYF.

The chain carries TRBV28 and TRBJ2-7; 9 positions agree with TRBD1. Germline V gene sequence: CDR1 MDHEN, CDR2 SYDVKM. The CDR3 length is 15 residues. Losses at the gene ends were 5 bases for V and 3 bases for J; bases not matched to a gene: 8. Here the CDR3 DNA reads TGTGCCAGCAGTAACACGGGACAGGGTGGCTACGAGCAGTACTTC. It yields the protein CASSNTGQGGYEQYF.

V is TRBV24-1 and J is TRBJ1-5, with a weak D call TRBD1 (5 bases). This CDR3 contains 16 residues. Per the germline V gene, CDR1 is KGHDR and CDR2 is SFDVKD. V dropped 5 bases and J dropped 0 bases, with 13 bases sitting between them. As DNA, the CDR3 is TGTGCCACCAGTGGAGGCCAGGACAATAGCAATCAGCCCCAGCATTTT. The encoded protein is CATSGGQDNSNQPQHF.

The CDR3 loop reads CASSSGLAGPQETQYF. The CDR3 DNA reads as TGCGCCAGCAGCTCGGGACTAGCGGGCCCCCAAGAGACCCAGTACTTC. The chain couples TRBV5-1 to TRBJ2-5, with 12 nucleotides matching TRBD2. The CDR3 is 16 amino acids. The J segment lost 1 base and the V segment lost 3 bases, leaving 4 bases of the junction unmatched. CDR1 SGHRS and CDR2 YFSETQ come from the germline V gene.

The chain links TRBV27 to TRBJ1-5; no definite D call. The germline V gene encodes CDR1 MNHEY and CDR2 SMNVEV (reference sequence). There are 13 residues in the CDR3. Trimming stripped 2 bases from V and 4 bases from J, with 6 bases between. The CDR3 sequence is CASSLDKNQPQHF. DNA for the CDR3: TGTGCCAGCAGTTTAGACAAGAATCAGCCCCAGCATTTT.

The chain is built from TRBV28 and TRBJ1-5; D possibly corresponds to TRBD1 (6 bases). This CDR3 contains 17 residues. V was clipped by 4 bases and J by 0 bases, with 16 bases between them. Germline CDR1 is MDHEN and CDR2 is SYDVKM. The DNA of the CDR3 is TGTGCCAGCAGTTCCCCGGGGGCAGGGGATAGCAATCAGCCCCAGCATTTT. Its translation: CASSSPGAGDSNQPQHF.

CDR3 loop: CASTPGLAGLGEQFF. CDR3 nucleotide sequence: TGTGCCAGCACTCCGGGACTAGCGGGGTTAGGAGAGCAGTTCTTC. V gene TRBV27 combines with J gene TRBJ2-1; 13 nucleotides line up with TRBD2. The V gene end was trimmed by 7 bases and the J gene end by 10 bases; junction bases not matched to a gene: 10. CDR3 length: 15 amino acids. CDR1 and CDR2 from the germline V gene are MNHEY and SMNVEV (reference sequence).

The chain is built from TRBV6-2 or TRBV6-3 and TRBJ2-3; 7 bases fit TRBD2. This CDR3 region has 15 residues. In germline, CDR1 is MNHEY, CDR2 SVGEGT. J gave up 2 bases and V 2 bases, and 4 bases lay outside the gene matches. The chain's CDR3 is CASSYVGGPTDTQYF. The DNA for the CDR3 is TGTGCCAGCAGTTACGTGGGAGGGCCCACAGATACGCAGTATTTT.

This sequence joins TRBV23-1 and TRBJ2-3; 13 bases line up with TRBD2. TRBV23-1 is an ORF; its function is uncertain. Trimming cost V 4 bases and J 0 bases; bases outside gene matches: 10. The CDR3 runs to 19 residues. The CDR3 sequence: CASSPPATSGRRSTDTQYF. CDR3 sequence (DNA): TGCGCCAGCAGTCCCCCTGCGACTAGCGGGAGGCGGAGCACAGATACGCAGTATTTT.

CDR3 in amino acids: CASSQDSTFDEQFF. The CDR3 DNA reads as TGTGCCAGCAGCCAGGACTCGACTTTCGATGAGCAGTTCTTC. The gene calls are TRBV2 and TRBJ2-1; possible D gene TRBD2, 5 bases. This CDR3 has 14 amino acids. Germline V gene data show CDR1 as SNHLY and CDR2 as FYNNEI. Trimming shortened V by 6 bases and J by 8 bases, and 17 bases separated the two germline ends.

The chain links TRBV2 to TRBJ1-6, with D possibly being TRBD1 (5 bases). This CDR3 contains 14 residues. Trimming left V 7 bases short and J 7 bases short, with 14 bases between. Per germline, CDR1 SNHLY and CDR2 FYNNEI. The CDR3 is CASTPDSGNSPLHF. The CDR3 region has the DNA TGTGCCAGCACCCCCGACAGTGGCAATTCACCCCTCCACTTT.

The chain employs TRBV6-5 and TRBJ2-1; TRBD2 matches 8 bases. Trimming removed 6 bases from V and 3 bases from J; junction bases left unmatched: 7. CDR1 and CDR2 (germline): MNHEY, SVGAGI. The CDR3 length is 15 residues. CDR3 loop: CASSPAGGRYNEQFF. The CDR3 DNA sequence: TGTGCCAGCAGCCCGGCGGGAGGACGCTACAATGAGCAGTTCTTC.

The V and J genes are TRBV7-3 and TRBJ2-7; 14 bases line up with TRBD2. V gave up 5 bases and J gave up 7 bases; unmatched junction bases: 13. Germline values: CDR1 SGHTA, CDR2 FQGTGA. The length of the CDR3 is 17 residues. This CDR3 is CASSPYPGLAGVREQYF. The CDR3 DNA reads as TGTGCCAGCAGCCCTTACCCGGGACTAGCGGGAGTTCGAGAGCAGTACTTC.

The V and J genes are TRBV5-4 and TRBJ1-3; no clear D. The CDR3 has 15 residues. Germline V gene lookup returns CDR1 SGHNT and CDR2 YYREEE (reference sequence). V lost 4 bases and J lost 4, with 15 bases in between. CDR3 residues: CASSLGGVGGNTIYF. The CDR3 coding sequence is TGTGCCAGCAGCCTGGGCGGGGTCGGAGGAAACACCATATATTTT.

The V gene is TRBV28, the J gene TRBJ2-1, with TRBD2 as a possible D gene (7 bases). CDR1 and CDR2 (germline): MDHEN, SYDVKM. V shed 8 bases and J shed 5 bases, with 19 bases lying between them. The length of the CDR3 is 15 residues. As DNA, the CDR3 is TGTGCCAGCGGGTTTGGGGGGGCCGCCCACAATGAGCAGTTCTTC. Protein sequence: CASGFGGAAHNEQFF.

This sequence joins TRBV5-1 and TRBJ2-6; D remains ambiguous. The V end was cut by 5 bases, the J end by 0 bases, with 6 bases between. The CDR3 is 14 amino acids. Germline values: CDR1 SGHRS, CDR2 YFSETQ. The CDR3: CASRASSGANVLTF. As DNA, the CDR3 is TGCGCCAGCAGGGCTAGCTCTGGGGCCAACGTCCTGACTTTC.

The chain employs TRBV5-1 and TRBJ2-1; TRBD2 agrees at 14 bases. In germline, CDR1 is SGHRS, CDR2 YFSETQ. The CDR3 loop spans 15 amino acids. Trimming at V came to 2 bases and at J to 9 bases, leaving 4 bases not matched to a gene. CDR3 nucleotide sequence: TGCGCCAGCAGCTTCCCGGGACTAGCGGGAGCTGAGCAGTTCTTC. Its translation: CASSFPGLAGAEQFF.

The chain recombines TRBV7-6 with TRBJ2-7; TRBD1 or TRBD2 may be the D gene (5 bases each). Trimming shortened V by 5 bases and J by 6 bases, and 17 bases separated the two germline ends. The germline V gene encodes CDR1 SGHVS and CDR2 FNYEAQ. The CDR3 runs 14 residues. The DNA of the CDR3 is TGTGCCAGCAGCCCCACGGGACCGACCGGCGAGCAGTACTTC. This gives the protein CASSPTGPTGEQYF.

The V and J genes are TRBV27 and TRBJ2-3; the match to TRBD2 covers 11 bases. The CDR3 is 14 residues long. With 4 bases clipped from V and 3 bases from J, the junction kept 0 bases outside the gene matches. The germline gives CDR1 MNHEY, CDR2 SMNVEV (reference sequence). The CDR3 DNA sequence: TGTGCCAGCAGTTGGACTAGCGGGACAGATACGCAGTATTTT. This gives the protein CASSWTSGTDTQYF.